This T cell receptor beta chain is from a study of T-cell memory formation after mild COVID-19. One entry per CDR3 protein results from TCRdb running MiXCR on the 5' RACE reads. In the table there are under 350,000 distinct CDR3 sequences, about 16% of which are singletons. This clonotype occurred many times. Trimming cost V 5 bases and J 1 base; bases outside gene matches: 5. Germline lookup yields CDR1 LGHDT and CDR2 YNNKEL (reference sequence). This CDR3 comprises 16 residues. The chain couples TRBV3-1 to TRBJ2-3; TRBD2 agrees at 11 bases. Sequenced input: PBMCs or a T cell subset sorted from them (not recorded which). This sequence originates from a man younger than 35 who had mild COVID-19 (a few samples of this study predate the infection). Cell type and time point are not known. DNA of the CDR3: TGTGCCAGCAGCTTCGTAGCGGGGGGGGGCACAGATACGCAGTATTTT. Translation: CASSFVAGGGTDTQYF.